This TCR beta chain is drawn from a study of STAT5B mutations in CD4+ large granular lymphocyte leukemia. Overall study findings and caveats: 8/27 top patient clones versus 2/35 control clones were TRBV06-family.

The CDR3 is 15 amino acids. The V end was cut by 4 bases, the J end by 2 bases, with 16 bases between. The germline V gene encodes CDR1 SGDLS and CDR2 YYNGEE. A remark on this clone: The antigen remains undetermined.

The survey-level immunoSEQ assay was used. Authors' analysis steps: Lowest detectable productive clonotype frequency was 2.59 x 10-5. TCRdb's table, derived via immunoSEQ multiplex PCR, lists solely in-frame clones and lacks some. The V and J calls and clone size come from that table; D and trimming were worked out from the DNA. The table records over 35,000 clones, roughly 85% of them present only once. The specimen was CD4+ T cells from blood buffy coats. The clonotype comes from a human donor in good health. The V call is TRBV9, the J call TRBJ2-7; D ambiguous. The CDR3 is CASSPQERITYEQYF. CDR3 sequence (DNA): TGTGCCAGCAGCCCCCAAGAAAGGATCACCTACGAGCAGTACTTC.